Each of the 25 T cell receptor beta chains below was sequenced from the same sample in a study of T cell repertoires in cytomegalovirus infection. From the reads, TCRdb called clonotypes with MiXCR, one entry per CDR3 protein. The data contain some 310,000 distinct CDR3 sequences, 20% to 30% of them seen just once; the ten biggest clones take up 10% to 15%. No antigens are known for them. The specimen comprised cultured PBMCs, sampled from culture after CMV antigen stimulation. The receptors shown here come from a human donor in good health (CMV status not recorded). Some clones in this sample may be carry-over from other donors' samples.

V usage is TRBV7-3 and J usage is TRBJ2-3; no clear D. The CDR3 loop spans 13 amino acids. The germline CDR1 and CDR2 sequences are SGHTA and FQGTGA. V lost 2 bases, J lost 6 bases, and 9 bases lay in between. Written as DNA, the CDR3 is TGTGCCAGCAGCTTATCCCAGTTCGATACGCAGTATTTT. Residues: CASSLSQFDTQYF.

In its sample, this clonotype was seen a few times. V gene TRBV4-1 combines with J gene TRBJ2-3; possibly TRBD1 or TRBD2 for D (6 bases each). In germline, CDR1 is MGHRA, CDR2 YSYEKL. The ends were cut back, 0 bases at V and 1 base at J, with 14 bases in the middle. CDR3 length equals 17 residues. The CDR3 nucleotides are TGCGCCAGCAGCCAAGAGGGGGGCGGCGGGGGCACAGATACGCAGTATTTT. Translated, it gives CASSQEGGGGGTDTQYF.

This clonotype was detected only a few times. The chain combines TRBV7-2 with TRBJ2-5; TRBD2 is a possible D gene (5 bases). Per the germline V gene, CDR1 is SGHTA and CDR2 is FQGNSA. The CDR3 sequence is 14 residues long. Deletions cut 4 bases from V and 2 bases from J, with 11 bases between. CDR3 in amino acids: CASSSGRGQETQYF. The DNA for the CDR3 is TGTGCCAGCAGCTCGGGTCGCGGGCAAGAGACCCAGTACTTC.

This clonotype was detected many times. The chain joins TRBV12-3 or TRBV12-4 to TRBJ2-6, with unresolved D. With 6 bases removed from V and 1 base from J, the gap between germline ends came to 4 bases. The CDR3 runs to 13 residues. The chain's CDR3 is CASRESGANVLTF. In nucleotides, the CDR3 is TGTGCCAGCAGAGAGTCTGGGGCCAACGTCCTGACTTTC.

The chain carries TRBV6-5 and TRBJ2-5, with 7 bases matching TRBD1. V shed 2 bases, J shed 7 bases, and the junction held 16 bases outside the gene matches. CDR3 length: 17 amino acids. Per the germline V gene, CDR1 is MNHEY and CDR2 is SVGAGI. The CDR3 DNA reads TGTGCCAGCAGTTACCCCTCCCGACAGGGAGAGGTACTGACCCAGTACTTC. Translated, it gives CASSYPSRQGEVLTQYF.

This clonotype occurred a few times. The chain carries TRBV29-1 and TRBJ2-3; the match to TRBD1 covers 8 bases. Germline V gene sequence: CDR1 SQVTM, CDR2 ANQGSEA. The V and J ends lost 1 base and 6 bases, in that order; junction bases with no gene match: 9. The CDR3 runs 15 residues. In nucleotides, the CDR3 is TGCAGCGTTGAAGTATTCCAGGGGGCGCTGGATACGCAGTATTTT. Protein: CSVEVFQGALDTQYF.

The chain joins TRBV27 to TRBJ1-3; possibly TRBD1 for D (5 bases). This CDR3 is built from 15 residues. The germline CDR1 and CDR2 sequences are MNHEY and SMNVEV (reference sequence). The V end lost 10 bases, the J end lost 6 bases, and 22 bases lay between the germline ends. The chain's CDR3 is CATRLNMAGTNTIYF. The CDR3 DNA is TGTGCCACCAGATTAAATATGGCAGGGACAAACACCATATATTTT.

The chain couples TRBV18 to TRBJ2-7; D is uncertain. CDR3 length: 13 amino acids. Germline lookup yields CDR1 KGHSH and CDR2 LQKENI. V lost 2 bases to trimming and J lost 3 bases, with 8 bases between them. CDR3 region: CASSPGISYEQYV. The CDR3 nucleotides are TGTGCCAGCTCACCAGGGATCAGCTACGAGCAGTACGTC.

This clonotype has ten or more counts. V and J are TRBV7-2 and TRBJ2-3; maybe TRBD2 (6 bases). The CDR3 is 20 amino acids. CDR1 and CDR2 from the germline V gene are SGHTA and FQGNSA. V lost 3 bases, J lost 0 bases, and 25 bases lay in between. The CDR3 loop reads CASSFAPILPGLGSTDTQYF. As DNA, the CDR3 is TGTGCCAGCAGCTTTGCGCCAATCCTTCCGGGACTGGGCAGCACAGATACGCAGTATTTT.

This clonotype was observed at least ten times. This sequence joins TRBV11-1 and TRBJ2-3; perhaps TRBD2 as D (6 bases). V lost 3 bases and J 3 bases, leaving 13 bases between the germline ends. The CDR3 runs to 15 residues. The germline V gene encodes CDR1 SGHAT and CDR2 FQDESV (reference sequence). The CDR3 DNA follows: TGTGCCAGCAGCTTGAACGCGGGATCTACAGATACGCAGTATTTT. Translated: CASSLNAGSTDTQYF.

CDR3 sequence: CASSEVGVRNTGELFF. The CDR3 nucleotides are TGTGCCAGCAGTGAAGTGGGCGTAAGGAACACCGGGGAGCTGTTTTTT. This sequence joins TRBV2 and TRBJ2-2; D gene ambiguous. V was shortened by 1 base and J by 1 base, with 10 bases between the two germline ends. CDR3 length: 16 amino acids. The germline V gene has CDR1 SNHLY and CDR2 FYNNEI.

This clonotype was seen only a few times. The V gene is TRBV20-1, the J gene TRBJ1-3; perhaps TRBD1 as D (6 bases). V lost 5 bases to trimming and J lost 0 bases, with 11 bases between them. Germline loops: CDR1 DFQATT, CDR2 SNEGSKA (reference sequence). The CDR3 is made up of 14 amino acids. This CDR3 is CSAARDNSGNTIYF. The CDR3 DNA sequence: TGCAGTGCTGCCCGGGACAACTCTGGAAACACCATATATTTT.

This clonotype was found a few times. The chain links TRBV20-1 to TRBJ1-2, with no clear D. V was cut by 0 bases and J by 3 bases, with 5 bases left in between. Germline CDR1 and CDR2: DFQATT and SNEGSKA (reference sequence). This CDR3 region has 12 residues. The CDR3 loop is CSARDLDYGYTF. Here the CDR3 DNA reads TGCAGTGCTAGAGATCTCGACTATGGCTACACCTTC.

This clonotype was seen a handful of times. This chain links TRBV12-3 or TRBV12-4 with TRBJ1-2; TRBD1 might be the D (6 bases). Trimming left V 3 bases short and J 4 bases short, with 12 bases between. The CDR3 runs 14 residues. CDR3 DNA sequence: TGTGCCAGCAGTTTGCAGGAGGGGGGCTATGGCTACACCTTC. This translates into CASSLQEGGYGYTF.

This clonotype was seen ten or more times. The chain combines TRBV7-2 with TRBJ2-5; weak D call: TRBD2 (5 bases). The CDR3 is 13 amino acids. V lost 5 bases, J lost 1 base, and 8 bases lay in between. Germline values: CDR1 SGHTA, CDR2 FQGNSA. Here the CDR3 reads CASSVRVQETQYF. Here the CDR3 DNA reads TGTGCCAGCAGCGTGCGGGTCCAAGAGACCCAGTACTTC.

The CDR3 DNA reads as TGTGCCAGCAGTCCCCAGGTAGCGATCTTCGGGGAGCTGTTTTTT. It translates to CASSPQVAIFGELFF. This chain uses TRBV12-3 or TRBV12-4 with TRBJ2-2; TRBD2 might be the D (5 bases). This CDR3 comprises 15 residues. Trimming cost V 5 bases and J 7 bases, with 17 bases left between them.

The rearrangement joins TRBV7-6 to TRBJ2-3, with 7 bases lining up with TRBD2. This CDR3 is 15 amino acids long. Germline V gives CDR1 SGHVS, CDR2 FNYEAQ. With 5 bases clipped from V and 0 bases from J, the junction kept 5 bases outside the gene matches. The chain's CDR3 is CASSKRAGSTDTQYF. The DNA for the CDR3 is TGTGCCAGCAGCAAAAGAGCGGGAAGCACAGATACGCAGTATTTT.

This clonotype has a handful of counts. The chain has TRBV11-2 and TRBJ1-3; unclear D gene. V lost 3 bases and J lost 0, with 9 bases in between. Per germline, CDR1 SGHAT and CDR2 FQNNGV. The CDR3 runs to 15 residues. The CDR3 loop is CASSFDTFSGNTIYF. CDR3 coding DNA: TGTGCCAGCAGCTTCGACACATTCTCTGGAAACACCATATATTTT.

There are a few counts of this clonotype. The chain carries TRBV10-2 and TRBJ2-2; TRBD2 aligns across 10 bases. Germline V gives CDR1 WSHSY, CDR2 SAAADI. The junction had 5 bases not matched to a gene; V was cut back by 8 bases and J by 5 bases. CDR3 size: 14 residues. The DNA for the CDR3 is TGCGCCAGCGTCCCAGCGGGAGGGACCGGGGAGCTGTTTTTT. The encoded protein is CASVPAGGTGELFF.

The chain employs TRBV7-9 and TRBJ2-1, with D perhaps matching TRBD2 (5 bases). The length of the CDR3 is 14 residues. Germline assignment: CDR1 SEHNR and CDR2 FQNEAQ (reference sequence). Between the trimmed V and J ends, which lost 5 bases and 7 bases, there was a span of 15 bases. DNA for the CDR3: TGTGCCAGCAGCCGGAGGAATTTAATGAATGAGCAGTTCTTC. Translating it yields CASSRRNLMNEQFF.

Ten or more counts support this clonotype. The gene calls are TRBV12-3 or TRBV12-4 and TRBJ1-5, with D unclear. Trimming stripped 2 bases from V and 2 bases from J, with 10 bases between. CDR3 length: 15 residues. The CDR3 here is CASSLNGPGNQPQHF. The CDR3 DNA is TGTGCCAGCAGTTTAAACGGACCGGGCAATCAGCCCCAGCATTTT.

This clonotype was recorded many times. V usage is TRBV4-1 and J usage is TRBJ1-5; no definite D call. Trimming cost V 0 bases and J 3 bases, with 12 bases left between them. CDR1 and CDR2 from the germline V gene are MGHRA and YSYEKL. The CDR3 runs to 16 residues. The CDR3, as DNA: TGCGCCAGCAGCCAAGATCCCCTAGGTAACAATCAGCCCCAGCATTTT. It codes for CASSQDPLGNNQPQHF.

This chain links TRBV5-4 with TRBJ2-7; TRBD2 matches at 7 bases. Germline V CDR1 and CDR2: SGHNT, YYREEE (reference sequence). The CDR3 length is 16 residues. V lost 4 bases and J lost 5; bases outside the gene matches: 15. CDR3 nucleotides: TGTGCCAGCAGCAACACACTAGCGCTTGGCGGTCACGAGCAGTACTTC. Translation gives CASSNTLALGGHEQYF.

The V call is TRBV10-3, the J call TRBJ2-5, with D uncertain. The CDR3 runs 12 residues. V was cut by 8 bases and J by 0 bases, with 7 bases left in between. Germline assignment: CDR1 ENHRY and CDR2 SYGVKD. The CDR3 DNA follows: TGTGCCATCGCTGACAACCAAGAGACCCAGTACTTC. This translates into CAIADNQETQYF.

The chain uses TRBV23-1 and TRBJ2-2, with TRBD1 as a possible D gene (5 bases). TRBV23-1 is reported as an ORF; its role is uncertain. The CDR3 is 15 residues long. The CDR3 coding sequence is TGCGCTGAAGTAAGGCAGGGCGTCAACACCGGGGAGCTGTTTTTT. Encoded protein: CAEVRQGVNTGELFF.